This entry is about one T cell receptor (beta chain). Its antigen is unknown. Per-base qualities were not stored, and no clone one base away is much larger. The sample originates from a study of blood T cell repertoires in COVID-19 (dated by TCRdb to about 2020). General notes on the study: Collaborator samples came from the United States, Italy and Spain and covered acute and convalescent phases of COVID-19. The material from the prospective study consisted of cDNA or gDNA derived from T cells, B-cell-depleted T cells, or PBMCs. Samples were obtained from the ongoing ImmuneRACE study (first 160 participants) and from about 1,300 subjects provided by 6 global collaborators. The repertoires were released in a freely available public database intended as a resource for research on the immune response to SARS-CoV-2. The dataset comprised deeply sampled blood TCRbeta repertoires from subjects exposed to, actively infected with, or recovered from COVID-19. HLA class I and class II types, where available, came from metadata supplied by the sample provider rather than from assay-based typing. Sample metadata almost always included a de-identified subject ID, COVID-19 status, age in years and sex.

Each collaborating institution followed its own protocols to collect whole blood in K2EDTA tubes. For TCRbeta analysis, collaborator samples were shipped as frozen whole blood, as isolated PBMCs, or as DNA extracted from either sample type. TCRbeta CDR3 regions were amplified from genomic DNA by means of the immunoSEQ Assay, a bias-controlled multiplex PCR. Per the authors' processing: The number of nucleated cells in each sample was estimated from the amplification of reference gene primers within the assay. To quantify the absolute abundance of each unique TCRbeta CDR3 rearrangement, sequence reads were collapsed and filtered. Productive Simpson clonality was computed per sample as the square root of Simpson's diversity index over productive rearrangements. As stored in TCRdb, this immuneACCESS dataset retains in-frame rearrangements with V and J assigned. A fraction of the clones does not appear; measured against another copy, unresolved V genes explain less than half of the discrepancy, and the remainder lacks a known reason. V and J calls plus clone size are reproduced from that table; the DNA served to infer D and trimming. This sample holds a few hundred thousand clones; roughly nine tenths were observed only once. About 1.2% of the sample is held by the ten biggest clonotypes.

The germline V gene specifies MDHEN as CDR1 and SYDVKM as CDR2. The CDR3 runs 11 residues from the cysteine to the phenylalanine. Solely the CDR3 DNA is kept, with 33 bases framed from the first base. A distance of 3 bases separates the germline ends of V and J, which lose 3 bases and 7 bases respectively. General study outcomes and caveats: The amount of clinical and demographic metadata varied by source and participant and was provided uncurated.

What was sequenced was peripheral blood. This clonotype was sampled from a man aged 40-49 years with acute or convalescent COVID-19. The chain employs TRBV28 and TRBJ2-2, with the D gene too uncertain to name. In nucleotide form, the sequence is TGTGCCAGCAGTTTTAGCGGGGAGCTGTTTTTT. It translates to CASSFSGELFF.